This T cell receptor beta chain is drawn from a study of siplizumab effects on memory and regulatory T cells. Points from the study as a whole: Naive T cells seemed more diverse than memory cells; they also seemed major alloresponse contributors. A small minority of alloreactive clones were mapped to unstimulated subsets.

The CDR3 is 13 residues long. The V gene's germline CDR1 is SEHNR and CDR2 FQNEAQ (reference sequence). V lost 4 bases and J lost 4, with 10 bases in between. Repertoires were generated with immunoSEQ multiplex PCR, while TCRdb's copy carries only in-frame clones and drops some. The table records about 91,000 clones, 93% of them present only once. About this clone: The antigen is undetermined.

The rearrangement uses TRBV7-9 and TRBJ1-2; the D is unclear. This clonotype was sampled from a human donor in good health. Sequences were obtained from CD8+ T cells sorted from blood. CDR3 nucleotide sequence: TGTGCCAGCAGCTCGGCGGGCCTCTATGGCTACACCTTC. Its protein is CASSSAGLYGYTF.